Below, 32 T cell receptor beta chains from the same sample are listed, as sequenced in a study of blood T cell repertoires in COVID-19. Measured with immunoSEQ multiplex PCR; TCRdb has only the in-frame clones, and not every one. The sample carries 200,000 to 250,000 clones, 75% to 85% recorded once. The specimen sequenced was peripheral blood. These receptors originate from a human donor in a cohort sampled during active COVID-19.

V usage is TRBV6-2 or TRBV6-3 and J usage is TRBJ1-6; no reliable D call. Germline CDR1 and CDR2: MNHEY and SVGEGT. Trimming removed 6 bases at V and 7 bases at J, with 7 bases between. This CDR3 has 12 amino acids. The CDR3 loop is CASSSVNSPLHF. CDR3 sequence (DNA): TGTGCCAGCAGCTCGGTGAATTCACCCCTCCACTTT.

The rearrangement links TRBV7-9 to TRBJ1-6; weak D call: TRBD1 (5 bases). The germline V gene encodes CDR1 SEHNR and CDR2 FQNEAQ (reference sequence). Trimming pared 2 bases from V and 10 bases from J, leaving 12 bases between. CDR3 length: 14 amino acids. CDR3: CASSLRGVGSPLHF. In DNA form, the CDR3 reads TGTGCCAGCAGCTTAAGGGGTGTAGGGTCACCCCTCCACTTT. Based on the CDR3 plus reference TRBV7-9 and TRBJ1-6, the full variable domain is DTGVSQNPRHKITKRGQNVTFRCDPISEHNRLYWYRQTLGQGPEFLTYFQNEAQLEKSRLLSDRFSAERPKGSFSTLEIQRTEQGDSAMYLCASSLRGVGSPLHFGNGTRLTVT.

This rearrangement joins TRBV28 to TRBJ2-7; D is ambiguous. This CDR3 is 12 amino acids long. Trimming removed 4 bases from V and 6 bases from J, with 10 bases in between. CDR1 MDHEN and CDR2 SYDVKM come from the germline V gene. The DNA for the CDR3 is TGTGCCAGCAGTTCCCTTAGAGGCGAGCAGTACTTC. Translated, it gives CASSSLRGEQYF.

The chain links TRBV19 to TRBJ1-3; D is possibly TRBD1 (5 bases). In germline, CDR1 is LNHDA, CDR2 SQIVND (reference sequence). The V end lost 10 bases, the J end lost 4 bases, and 23 bases lay between the germline ends. CDR3 length: 16 residues. CDR3: CATSGRGDRTGNTIYF. For the CDR3, the DNA is TGTGCCACCTCGGGACGGGGGGATAGAACGGGAAACACCATATATTTT. The variable domain in full, with the rest retrieved from reference TRBV19 and TRBJ1-3, is DGGITQSPKYLFRKEGQNVTLSCEQNLNHDAMYWYRQDPGQGLRLIYYSQIVNDFQKGDIAEGYSVSREKKESFPLTVTSAQKNPTAFYLCATSGRGDRTGNTIYFGEGSWLTVV.

V is TRBV10-3 and J is TRBJ1-5, with D perhaps TRBD1 (5 bases). The V end lost 8 bases, the J end lost 6 bases, and 14 bases lay between the germline ends. Germline V lookup: CDR1 ENHRY, CDR2 SYGVKD. The CDR3 has 13 amino acids. The CDR3: CAIGGQGGQPQHF. In DNA, the CDR3 is TGTGCCATCGGAGGGCAGGGTGGTCAGCCCCAGCATTTT.

The V call is TRBV10-3, the J call TRBJ1-3; D is possibly TRBD1 (6 bases). CDR3 length: 13 amino acids. Trimming took off 7 bases at V and 4 bases at J, with 11 bases between the two ends. Germline lookup yields CDR1 ENHRY and CDR2 SYGVKD. For the CDR3, the DNA is TGTGCCATCAAGGGACAAGCAGGAAACACCATATATTTT. It yields the protein CAIKGQAGNTIYF.

J is TRBJ2-2 and V is TRBV11-2, with unresolved D. The V end lost 0 bases, the J end lost 5 bases, and 4 bases lay between the germline ends. Germline V gene lookup returns CDR1 SGHAT and CDR2 FQNNGV. The length of the CDR3 is 13 residues. The CDR3 DNA follows: TGTGCCAGCAGCTTAGATCGGACCGGGGAGCTGTTTTTT. Translating gives CASSLDRTGELFF.

This clone was counted a few times. This sequence joins TRBV27 and TRBJ2-7; 9 bases align to TRBD2. Germline CDR1 and CDR2: MNHEY and SMNVEV (reference sequence). The CDR3 spans 17 residues. Losses at the gene ends were 6 bases for V and 2 bases for J; bases not matched to a gene: 14. CDR3 residues: CASRRKGAGGDTYEQYF. The CDR3 bases are TGTGCCAGCAGGCGTAAAGGAGCGGGAGGAGATACCTACGAGCAGTACTTC.

The V call is TRBV9, the J call TRBJ2-1; 10 nucleotides agree with TRBD1. Germline loops: CDR1 SGDLS, CDR2 YYNGEE. The CDR3 consists of 14 residues. V shed 0 bases and J 7 bases; nucleotides not matched to a gene: 1. The DNA for the CDR3 is TGTGCCAGCAGCGTAGCGGGACAGGGGAATGAGCAGTTCTTC. Protein product: CASSVAGQGNEQFF.

The CDR3 sequence: CASMETVENTEAFF. The CDR3 nucleotides are TGTGCCAGCATGGAGACGGTAGAAAACACTGAAGCTTTCTTT. The genes are TRBV28 and TRBJ1-1, with D uncertain. Germline V lookup: CDR1 MDHEN, CDR2 SYDVKM. The V gene lost 7 bases and the J gene lost 2 bases, with 14 bases spanning the gap. The CDR3 covers 14 residues. Combining the CDR3 with reference TRBV28 and TRBJ1-1 gives the whole variable domain DVKVTQSSRYLVKRTGEKVFLECVQDMDHENMFWYRQDPGLGLRLIYFSYDVKMKEKGDIPEGYSVSREKKERFSLILESASTNQTSMYLCASMETVENTEAFFGQGTRLTVV.

The V call is TRBV19, the J call TRBJ1-5, with D possibly TRBD1 on 6 matching bases. Trimming took 4 bases from V and 3 from J, leaving 13 bases between them. Looked up from germline, CDR1 is LNHDA and CDR2 is SQIVND (reference sequence). The CDR3 covers 15 residues. This CDR3 is CASSTGALHNQPQHF. In DNA form, the CDR3 reads TGTGCCAGTAGTACAGGGGCCTTACACAATCAGCCCCAGCATTTT. The complete variable domain, with remaining parts taken from reference TRBV19 and TRBJ1-5, reads DGGITQSPKYLFRKEGQNVTLSCEQNLNHDAMYWYRQDPGQGLRLIYYSQIVNDFQKGDIAEGYSVSREKKESFPLTVTSAQKNPTAFYLCASSTGALHNQPQHFGDGTRLSIL.

V gene TRBV10-3 combines with J gene TRBJ2-6, with TRBD1 identical over 9 bases. V was pared by 5 bases and J by 0 bases, with 14 bases of the junction left unmatched. Looked up from germline, CDR1 is ENHRY and CDR2 is SYGVKD. CDR3 length: 20 amino acids. CDR3 nucleotide sequence: TGTGCCATCAGTACCCGGGACAGGGAGCCGATCAGCTCTGGGGCCAACGTCCTGACTTTC. This gives the protein CAISTRDREPISSGANVLTF.

V usage is TRBV7-9 and J usage is TRBJ1-1, with 9 bases fitting TRBD1. Germline-derived CDR1 and CDR2 are SEHNR and FQNEAQ (reference sequence). With 4 bases clipped from V and 6 bases from J, the junction kept 6 bases outside the gene matches. CDR3 length: 14 residues. This CDR3 reads CASSSTGGDAEAFF. The CDR3 nucleotides read TGTGCCAGCAGCTCCACAGGGGGCGACGCTGAAGCTTTCTTT.

This clone occurred a few times. The chain has TRBV12-3 or TRBV12-4 and TRBJ1-5, with D hard to call. The CDR3 contains 12 residues. Deletions cut 2 bases from V and 9 bases from J, with 8 bases between. CDR3 nucleotide sequence: TGTGCCAGCAGTTTACCCCCGGGGCCCCAGCATTTT. Protein sequence: CASSLPPGPQHF.

This chain connects TRBV7-2 to TRBJ1-6, with D possibly matching TRBD1 (5 bases). Per germline, CDR1 SGHTA and CDR2 FQGNSA. This CDR3 region has 16 residues. Trimming left V 5 bases short and J 7 bases short, with 18 bases between. In DNA form, the CDR3 reads TGTGCCAGCAGCCCTTGGGGGGGAGGATGGAATTCACCCCTCCACTTT. It translates to CASSPWGGGWNSPLHF. Variable domain in full (rest from reference TRBV7-2 and TRBJ1-6): GAGVSQSPSNKVTEKGKDVELRCDPISGHTALYWYRQSLGQGLEFLIYFQGNSAPDKSGLPSDRFSAERTGGSVSTLTIQRTQQEDSAVYLCASSPWGGGWNSPLHFGNGTRLTVT.

V and J are TRBV13 and TRBJ2-3; D is unresolved. Germline V CDR1 and CDR2: PRHDT, FYEKMQ (reference sequence). CDR3 length: 15 residues. Between the trimmed V and J ends, which lost 0 bases and 1 base, there was a span of 8 bases. This CDR3 reads CASSLGLRGTDTQYF. CDR3 coding DNA: TGTGCCAGCAGCTTAGGCCTCCGTGGCACAGATACGCAGTATTTT.

The table lists this clone with a count of one. V gene TRBV7-2 combines with J gene TRBJ1-1; D unclear. V lost 0 bases, J lost 1 base, and 12 bases lay in between. CDR3 length: 16 amino acids. Germline CDR1 reads SGHTA; CDR2 reads FQGNSA. Here the CDR3 DNA reads TGTGCCAGCAGCTTAGCGGCGGGGTCGGGGAACACTGAAGCTTTCTTT. Protein: CASSLAAGSGNTEAFF.

The chain links TRBV24-1 to TRBJ2-5; no reliable D call. The length of the CDR3 is 15 residues. Trimming pared 5 bases from V and 1 base from J, leaving 13 bases between. In germline, CDR1 is KGHDR, CDR2 SFDVKD. Here the CDR3 DNA reads TGTGCCACCAGTGCGGAGCGCACTTCCCAAGAGACCCAGTACTTC. This codes for CATSAERTSQETQYF.

The chain carries TRBV4-1 and TRBJ2-2, with a possible D match to TRBD1 (5 bases). CDR3 length: 16 amino acids. The V gene lost 2 bases and the J gene lost 2 bases, with 12 bases spanning the gap. Germline lookup yields CDR1 MGHRA and CDR2 YSYEKL. The CDR3 loop is CASSQSTAINTGELFF. For the CDR3, the DNA is TGCGCCAGCAGCCAATCGACAGCCATCAACACCGGGGAGCTGTTTTTT.

Concerning this clone: Mismatch with germline at one junction end may stem from a read error. The V gene is TRBV28, the J gene TRBJ1-2; D perhaps matches TRBD1 (5 bases). CDR3 length: 11 amino acids. The V gene's germline CDR1 is MDHEN and CDR2 SYDVKM. The CDR3 sequence is CASRTPDNSYF. For the CDR3, the DNA is TGTGCCAGCAGAACCCCGGACAATTCGTATTTC.

The gene calls are TRBV5-4 and TRBJ2-7; 9 bases fit TRBD2. Germline-derived CDR1 and CDR2 are SGHNT and YYREEE (reference sequence). The CDR3 length is 14 residues. The V segment lost 4 bases and the J segment 2 bases; nucleotides outside the gene matches: 4. The chain's CDR3 is CASSESGGTYEQYF. CDR3 sequence (DNA): TGTGCCAGCAGCGAAAGCGGGGGGACCTACGAGCAGTACTTC. The full variable domain, with the rest looked up from reference TRBV5-4 and TRBJ2-7, is ETGVTQSPTHLIKTRGQQVTLRCSSQSGHNTVSWYQQALGQGPQFIFQYYREEENGRGNFPPRFSGLQFPNYSSELNVNALELDDSALYLCASSESGGTYEQYFGPGTRLTVT.

V gene TRBV5-1 combines with J gene TRBJ1-1, with 8 bases identical to TRBD1. The V and J ends lost 5 bases and 3 bases, in that order; junction bases with no gene match: 15. Germline values: CDR1 SGHRS, CDR2 YFSETQ. This CDR3 is built from 17 residues. The CDR3 DNA sequence: TGCGCCAGCAGTTTCGACAGGGGACTACGATACCACACTGAAGCTTTCTTT. Translation gives CASSFDRGLRYHTEAFF.

This rearrangement joins TRBV28 to TRBJ2-5, with 7 bases that match TRBD2. The V and J ends lost 2 bases and 3 bases, in that order; junction bases with no gene match: 6. In germline, CDR1 is MDHEN, CDR2 SYDVKM. The CDR3 loop spans 15 amino acids. The CDR3 region has the DNA TGTGCCAGCAGTTTAAGTACGGGGACTAAAGAGACCCAGTACTTC. Amino acid sequence: CASSLSTGTKETQYF. The entire variable domain, with the rest obtained from reference TRBV28 and TRBJ2-5, is as follows: DVKVTQSSRYLVKRTGEKVFLECVQDMDHENMFWYRQDPGLGLRLIYFSYDVKMKEKGDIPEGYSVSREKKERFSLILESASTNQTSMYLCASSLSTGTKETQYFGPGTRLLVL.

The chain employs TRBV11-3 and TRBJ2-6; 7 bases are a match to TRBD2. J lost 2 bases, V lost 8 bases, and 3 bases had no gene match. Germline V lookup: CDR1 SGHNT, CDR2 YENEEA. The CDR3 extends over 14 amino acids. In DNA, the CDR3 is TGTGCCAGCTCACGGGGGGCTGGGGCCAACGTCCTGACTTTC. Translated, it gives CASSRGAGANVLTF.

V and J are TRBV20-1 and TRBJ2-1; D is undetermined. CDR3 length: 14 residues. Trimming took off 3 bases at V and 8 bases at J, with 17 bases between the two ends. Germline CDR1 and CDR2: DFQATT and SNEGSKA (reference sequence). In DNA, the CDR3 is TGCAGTGCTAGTGTGGAGAATGGTTCCGATGAGCAGTTCTTC. It encodes CSASVENGSDEQFF.

This chain links TRBV6-6 with TRBJ2-3, with 7 nucleotides matching TRBD1. J gave up 2 bases and V 2 bases, and 4 bases lay outside the gene matches. This CDR3 contains 15 residues. Germline V gives CDR1 MNHNY, CDR2 SVGAGI (reference sequence). The CDR3 DNA reads as TGTGCCAGCAGTTACAAGACAGGGATCACAGATACGCAGTATTTT. It encodes CASSYKTGITDTQYF.

The rearrangement links TRBV5-1 to TRBJ1-4; TRBD1 agrees at 7 bases. Germline V lookup: CDR1 SGHRS, CDR2 YFSETQ. Trimming removed 4 bases from V and 8 bases from J; junction bases left unmatched: 14. This CDR3 is built from 16 residues. The CDR3 DNA reads TGCGCCAGCAGCCTCCTAACCGGGACAGAAACCGAAAAACTGTTTTTT. Translated: CASSLLTGTETEKLFF.

This chain links TRBV27 with TRBJ2-3; 8 bases map to TRBD2. The V and J ends lost 11 bases and 3 bases, in that order; junction bases with no gene match: 19. From germline, CDR1 is MNHEY and CDR2 SMNVEV (reference sequence). The CDR3 has 17 residues. The CDR3 loop is CAPSLGTGRARTDTQYF. Here the CDR3 DNA reads TGTGCCCCCTCCCTAGGTACCGGGAGGGCCCGGACAGATACGCAGTATTTT.

In its sample, this clone was seen once. The rearrangement uses TRBV6-5 and TRBJ2-5; D may be TRBD2 (6 bases). V was shortened by 8 bases and J by 6 bases, with 22 bases between the two germline ends. In germline, CDR1 is MNHEY, CDR2 SVGAGI. This CDR3 has 15 residues. CDR3 coding DNA: TGTGCCAGCCGTCCGGGGGATAGCCGGGCCAAGACCCAGTACTTC. Protein: CASRPGDSRAKTQYF.

The chain links TRBV4-1 to TRBJ2-1; 11 positions agree with TRBD2. Germline V gene lookup returns CDR1 MGHRA and CDR2 YSYEKL. V lost 1 base to trimming and J lost 7 bases; unmatched junction nucleotides: 0. CDR3 length: 14 amino acids. CDR3 sequence reads: CASSQGLAGNEQFF. The CDR3 DNA reads TGCGCCAGCAGCCAAGGACTAGCGGGAAATGAGCAGTTCTTC.

J is TRBJ1-1 and V is TRBV5-1, with D possibly matching TRBD1 (5 bases). Germline V gene sequence: CDR1 SGHRS, CDR2 YFSETQ. The CDR3 sequence is 17 residues long. V lost 0 bases and J lost 5, with 20 bases in between. In DNA form, the CDR3 reads TGCGCCAGCAGCTTGGAAAGCGGGAGGGGAATGAGAACTGAAGCTTTCTTT. Amino acid sequence: CASSLESGRGMRTEAFF.

The chain couples TRBV5-6 to TRBJ2-2; D is ambiguous. Germline CDR1 reads SGHDT; CDR2 reads YYEEEE. V lost 4 bases, J lost 6 bases, and 7 bases lay in between. The CDR3 sequence is 12 residues long. CDR3 DNA sequence: TGTGCCAGCAGCCTACCACCCGGGGAGCTGTTTTTT. Translation gives CASSLPPGELFF.